This T cell receptor (beta chain) stems from a study of human T cells and chemical hapten exposure. The overall study: Yields of TCR per sample differed, chiefly owing to small differences in pooled library volume.

As for time point: pre-sensitization, week 0. As for treatment: therapeutic diphenylcyclopropenone sensitization with weekly scalp DPC. Unfractionated whole blood yielded total RNA. Blood draws preceded each patch test application. V was pared by 5 bases and J by 4 bases, with 19 bases between. The CDR3 spans 16 residues. Germline values: CDR1 MGHDK, CDR2 SYGVNS. Unique molecular identifiers were attached to individual cDNA molecules within the library. TCRdb reprocessed the RACE reads with MiXCR, giving one entry per CDR3 protein. The sample records some 57,000 distinct CDR3 sequences, roughly 9% being singletons.

The chain has TRBV25-1 and TRBJ2-3, with a tentative D call TRBD2 (6 bases). Sequenced material: whole blood, taken in connection with sensitization to the hapten diphenylcyclopropenone (DPC). The clonotype originates from a woman under 40 with alopecia areata. Some clones in this sample may be carry-over from other donors' samples. CDR3 coding DNA: TGTGCCAGCAGTCCTTGGGGGGTCCAGCTCGCAGATACGCAGTATTTT. Translating it yields CASSPWGVQLADTQYF.